The 30 T cell receptor beta chains listed next were all sequenced from one sample in a study of blood T cell repertoires in COVID-19. Produced via immunoSEQ multiplex PCR; TCRdb's table is partial and in-frame only. The repertoire holds roughly 120,000 clones, around 74% seen once, with 4.5% to 6% in the top ten. Material for sequencing was peripheral blood. The receptors come from an elderly man with COVID-19, enrolled during active disease.

The chain recombines TRBV6-5 with TRBJ2-3; D gene uncertain. The V end was cut by 8 bases, the J end by 2 bases, with 5 bases between. The CDR3 contains 11 residues. The V gene's germline CDR1 is MNHEY and CDR2 SVGAGI. CDR3 in DNA: TGTGCCAGCGAGAACACAGATACGCAGTATTTT. Amino acid sequence: CASENTDTQYF.

The V and J genes are TRBV28 and TRBJ2-1, with 15 bases lining up with TRBD2. Per the germline V gene, CDR1 is MDHEN and CDR2 is SYDVKM. This CDR3 contains 17 residues. The junction had 10 bases not matched to a gene; V was cut back by 6 bases and J by 7 bases. CDR3 loop: CASSLYAGTSGRNEQFF. Here the CDR3 DNA reads TGTGCCAGCAGCCTCTACGCCGGGACTAGCGGGAGGAATGAGCAGTTCTTC.

The chain has TRBV18 and TRBJ2-3; tentatively, D is TRBD2 (6 bases). CDR3 size: 15 residues. V was clipped by 6 bases and J by 5 bases, with 18 bases between them. CDR1 is KGHSH, CDR2 LQKENI, per germline. The CDR3: CASSPPGRGRDTQYF. DNA for the CDR3: TGTGCCAGCTCTCCCCCCGGGAGAGGGCGAGATACGCAGTATTTT.

V gene TRBV10-3 combines with J gene TRBJ1-4; D is unresolved. Germline loops: CDR1 ENHRY, CDR2 SYGVKD. This CDR3 contains 16 residues. V gave up 5 bases and J gave up 4 bases, with 17 bases separating them. CDR3 DNA sequence: TGTGCCATCAGTCGGGGTGGTGGTATTGTTAATGAAAAACTGTTTTTT. Protein product: CAISRGGGIVNEKLFF.

For the CDR3, the DNA is TGTGCCAGCAGTTTATCGGGTAGCGGGAGTACTCGAGAGCAGTACTTC. It encodes CASSLSGSGSTREQYF. V and J are TRBV28 and TRBJ2-7; 9 bases match TRBD2. Germline CDR1 MDHEN, CDR2 SYDVKM. This CDR3 has 16 amino acids. J gave up 7 bases and V 1 base, and 11 bases lay outside the gene matches.

This rearrangement joins TRBV2 to TRBJ1-2; possible D gene TRBD1, 6 bases. This CDR3 is built from 14 residues. Germline CDR1 SNHLY, CDR2 FYNNEI. Trimming removed 5 bases from V and 3 bases from J, with 13 bases in between. The CDR3 here is CASSIQGNDYGYTF. CDR3 DNA: TGTGCCAGCAGTATTCAGGGGAATGACTATGGCTACACCTTC. Together with reference TRBV2 and TRBJ1-2, the CDR3 gives the full variable domain: EPEVTQTPSHQVTQMGQEVILRCVPISNHLYFYWYRQILGQKVEFLVSFYNNEISEKSEIFDDQFSVERPDGSNFTLKIRSTKLEDSAMYFCASSIQGNDYGYTFGSGTRLTVV.

The rearrangement uses TRBV5-1 and TRBJ2-3; tentatively, D is TRBD2 (6 bases). Germline lookup yields CDR1 SGHRS and CDR2 YFSETQ. The V end lost 4 bases, the J end lost 8 bases, and 17 bases lay between the germline ends. The CDR3 runs to 14 residues. The CDR3 DNA follows: TGCGCCAGCAGCCTGACGGGGGACCAAGGTACGCAGTATTTT. Protein sequence: CASSLTGDQGTQYF.

The chain recombines TRBV2 with TRBJ2-5; TRBD2 is a possible D gene (7 bases). The CDR3 covers 15 residues. The V end was cut by 2 bases, the J end by 5 bases, with 15 bases between. Germline assignment: CDR1 SNHLY and CDR2 FYNNEI. This chain's CDR3 is CASSELADGGETQYF. The DNA of the CDR3 is TGTGCCAGCAGTGAACTAGCGGACGGGGGCGAGACCCAGTACTTC.

The CDR3, as DNA: TGTGCCAGCAGACCTCAGGGGAACACTGAAGCTTTCTTT. Encoded protein: CASRPQGNTEAFF. This chain uses TRBV28 with TRBJ1-1; D may be TRBD1 (5 bases). Deletions cut 6 bases from V and 1 base from J, with 9 bases between. Germline CDR1 reads MDHEN; CDR2 reads SYDVKM. This CDR3 is built from 13 residues.

The rearrangement joins TRBV5-4 to TRBJ2-2; perhaps TRBD1 as D (6 bases). The CDR3 is made up of 17 amino acids. Trimming shortened V by 4 bases and J by 5 bases, and 21 bases separated the two germline ends. Germline assignment: CDR1 SGHNT and CDR2 YYREEE (reference sequence). The CDR3 loop is CASSPSPRGRGTGELFF. The CDR3 region has the DNA TGTGCCAGCAGCCCGTCCCCCAGGGGCCGAGGGACCGGGGAGCTGTTTTTT.

The chain links TRBV28 to TRBJ2-3; unclear D gene. CDR3 length equals 15 residues. Trimming removed 8 bases at V and 2 bases at J, with 17 bases between. Germline V gives CDR1 MDHEN, CDR2 SYDVKM. DNA for the CDR3: TGTGCCAGCCGGTACAGCCCTTGGAACACAGATACGCAGTATTTT. Translation: CASRYSPWNTDTQYF.

V and J are TRBV29-1 and TRBJ2-1; 14 bases agree with TRBD2. The CDR3 runs to 16 residues. V gave up 7 bases and J gave up 1 base; unmatched junction bases: 6. The V gene's germline CDR1 is SQVTM and CDR2 ANQGSEA. CDR3 nucleotides: TGCAGCGCCGGGACTAGCGGGAGTAGATCCTACAATGAGCAGTTCTTC. Translating it yields CSAGTSGSRSYNEQFF.

The rearrangement links TRBV5-1 to TRBJ2-3, with TRBD2 matching over 7 bases. This CDR3 is built from 22 residues. The V gene's germline CDR1 is SGHRS and CDR2 YFSETQ. The V segment lost 4 bases and the J segment 4 bases; nucleotides outside the gene matches: 30. The DNA for the CDR3 is TGCGCCAGCAGCGCCCTCCCCATATCGGGGAGGGCCCACTATGTTATCGCAGATACGCAGTATTTT. Translating gives CASSALPISGRAHYVIADTQYF.

The chain has TRBV15 and TRBJ2-7; possible D gene TRBD2, 6 bases. The V gene's germline CDR1 is LNHNV and CDR2 YYDKDF (reference sequence). V shed 0 bases and J shed 6 bases, with 18 bases lying between them. This CDR3 is built from 16 residues. The CDR3 reads CATSRDRWQGGAEQYF. CDR3 DNA: TGTGCCACCAGCAGAGATCGTTGGCAGGGAGGTGCCGAGCAGTACTTC.

The rearrangement links TRBV4-1 to TRBJ2-7; the match to TRBD2 covers 7 bases. The CDR3 runs 13 residues. Trimming removed 4 bases from V and 2 bases from J; junction bases left unmatched: 2. The germline gives CDR1 MGHRA, CDR2 YSYEKL. CDR3 sequence reads: CASSLRETYEQYF. CDR3 DNA: TGCGCCAGCAGCCTGCGGGAGACCTACGAGCAGTACTTC.

V is TRBV5-4 and J is TRBJ1-2; D might be TRBD1 (5 bases). Germline assignment: CDR1 SGHNT and CDR2 YYREEE (reference sequence). The germline V and J ends were trimmed by 4 bases and 8 bases, with 9 bases remaining between them. This CDR3 is built from 11 residues. The DNA for the CDR3 is TGTGCCAGCAGCAAGGGGAACGGCTACACCTTC. It specifies CASSKGNGYTF.

The chain couples TRBV5-4 to TRBJ2-1; 10 positions match TRBD2. V shed 2 bases, J shed 7 bases, and the junction held 6 bases outside the gene matches. In germline, CDR1 is SGHNT, CDR2 YYREEE (reference sequence). This CDR3 spans 15 amino acids. The CDR3 is CASSFWTSGFNEQFF. The CDR3 DNA reads TGTGCCAGCAGCTTTTGGACTAGCGGTTTTAATGAGCAGTTCTTC.

This clone was seen a single time. The chain joins TRBV5-1 to TRBJ2-1; 7 bases line up with TRBD1. CDR1 is SGHRS, CDR2 YFSETQ, per germline. The CDR3 has 15 amino acids. Trimming took 4 bases from V and 5 from J; bases not matched to a gene: 9. The CDR3 loop reads CASSGDYQGDNEQFF. Here the CDR3 DNA reads TGCGCCAGCAGCGGAGATTACCAGGGGGACAATGAGCAGTTCTTC. Drawing the rest from reference TRBV5-1 and TRBJ2-1, the complete variable domain is KAGVTQTPRYLIKTRGQQVTLSCSPISGHRSVSWYQQTPGQGLQFLFEYFSETQRNKGNFPGRFSGRQFSNSRSEMNVSTLELGDSALYLCASSGDYQGDNEQFFGPGTRLTVL.

The chain uses TRBV29-1 and TRBJ2-2, with D maybe TRBD1 (6 bases). The V end was cut by 1 base, the J end by 6 bases, with 21 bases between. Germline CDR1 SQVTM, CDR2 ANQGSEA. CDR3 size: 17 residues. As DNA, the CDR3 is TGCAGCGTTGAAGTTTTCCTTACAGGGCTCTCGGCCGGGGAGCTGTTTTTT. As protein: CSVEVFLTGLSAGELFF.

The rearrangement joins TRBV29-1 to TRBJ2-2; no firm D call. Germline CDR1 is SQVTM and CDR2 is ANQGSEA. The CDR3 loop spans 13 amino acids. With 0 bases removed from V and 5 bases from J, the gap between germline ends came to 7 bases. In nucleotides, the CDR3 is TGCAGCGTTGAAGATCCGGTTACCGGGGAGCTGTTTTTT. Translating gives CSVEDPVTGELFF.

V is TRBV5-6 and J is TRBJ2-7, with D possibly being TRBD2 (6 bases). Between the trimmed V and J ends, which lost 0 bases and 0 bases, there was a span of 13 bases. Germline values: CDR1 SGHDT, CDR2 YYEEEE. This CDR3 has 16 residues. In DNA form, the CDR3 reads TGTGCCAGCAGCTTGGAATGGCGGGAAAGCTCCTACGAGCAGTACTTC. Its translation is CASSLEWRESSYEQYF.

The chain is built from TRBV19 and TRBJ1-5; D gene unclear. CDR3 size: 14 residues. CDR1 and CDR2 (germline): LNHDA, SQIVND (reference sequence). V lost 5 bases and J 5 bases, leaving 13 bases between the germline ends. As DNA, the CDR3 is TGTGCCAGTAGTTCAACCTCGAGGGATCAGCCCCAGCATTTT. Its translation is CASSSTSRDQPQHF.

This chain connects TRBV11-2 to TRBJ2-5, with 12 bases aligning to TRBD2. The CDR3 runs to 16 residues. V lost 1 base and J lost 2; bases outside the gene matches: 2. Germline V gene data show CDR1 as SGHAT and CDR2 as FQNNGV. The CDR3 DNA follows: TGTGCCAGCAGCTTAGGGACTAGCGGGATTCAAGAGACCCAGTACTTC. Amino acid sequence: CASSLGTSGIQETQYF.

The rearrangement links TRBV10-1 to TRBJ1-6; D remains ambiguous. CDR1 is WNHNN, CDR2 SYGVQD, per germline (reference sequence). Trimming removed 3 bases from V and 7 bases from J, with 7 bases in between. The CDR3 is 13 residues long. The CDR3 loop is CASSEQPNSPLHF. In DNA, the CDR3 is TGCGCCAGCAGTGAACAGCCAAATTCACCCCTCCACTTT.

This rearrangement joins TRBV7-8 to TRBJ2-1; D is ambiguous. V was shortened by 8 bases and J by 0 bases, with 14 bases between the two germline ends. This CDR3 has 15 residues. Germline V gene data show CDR1 as SGHVS and CDR2 as FQNEAQ. The CDR3 spells CASGYTRSSYNEQFF. Written as DNA, the CDR3 is TGTGCCAGCGGCTACACAAGGAGCTCCTACAATGAGCAGTTCTTC.

V gene TRBV11-2 combines with J gene TRBJ2-3, with 10 nucleotides matching TRBD1. CDR1 and CDR2 from the germline V gene are SGHAT and FQNNGV. The ends lost 1 base at V and 6 bases at J; junction bases unmatched: 7. This CDR3 is built from 16 residues. CDR3 coding DNA: TGTGCCAGCAGCTTAGGACAGGGGGCAGACGTCGATACGCAGTATTTT. It codes for CASSLGQGADVDTQYF.

CDR3 bases: TGTGCCAGTAGTATCGGGGGACAGGGTGAGGGAGAGACCCAGTACTTC. It yields the protein CASSIGGQGEGETQYF. The chain carries TRBV19 and TRBJ2-5; 9 bases align to TRBD1. CDR3 length: 16 residues. Trimming took 3 bases from V and 4 from J; bases not matched to a gene: 9. CDR1 is LNHDA and CDR2 is SQIVND in the germline V gene (reference sequence).

This clone was picked up one time. This chain joins TRBV5-5 and TRBJ2-1, with a possible D match to TRBD2 (5 bases). This CDR3 contains 14 residues. The germline gives CDR1 SGHKS, CDR2 YYEKEE (reference sequence). The V end lost 2 bases, the J end lost 6 bases, and 12 bases lay between the germline ends. The chain's CDR3 is CASSFISLGNEQFF. CDR3 in DNA: TGTGCCAGCAGCTTTATCTCACTAGGCAATGAGCAGTTCTTC.

V is TRBV6-5 and J is TRBJ2-2; tentatively, D is TRBD2 (7 bases). V lost 6 bases to trimming and J lost 3 bases, with 14 bases between them. There are 15 residues in the CDR3. Germline loops: CDR1 MNHEY, CDR2 SVGAGI. The CDR3 coding sequence is TGTGCCAGCAGCGGGGGGCGGGAGTACACCGGGGAGCTGTTTTTT. Protein sequence: CASSGGREYTGELFF.

The chain joins TRBV5-1 to TRBJ2-1, with D possibly TRBD2 on 5 matching bases. The CDR3 runs to 15 residues. Trimming removed 4 bases at V and 0 bases at J, with 11 bases between. The germline V gene encodes CDR1 SGHRS and CDR2 YFSETQ. CDR3 loop: CASSRTENSYNEQFF. The CDR3 region has the DNA TGCGCCAGCAGCAGGACTGAGAACTCCTACAATGAGCAGTTCTTC.